This TCR beta chain emerged from a study of PD-L1 blockade in urothelial cancer. Background on the study: Patients, treated from about 2014 onward, received atezolizumab 1,200 mg intravenously every 3 weeks.

Study results and caveats: Having blood TCR clonality under the median before treatment predicted better survival.

The data were produced by immunoSEQ multiplex PCR, yet TCRdb's version contains in-frame clones alone and is incomplete. There are some 15,000 clones in the sample; approximately 87% occur only once, and roughly 15% lies in the top ten. CDR3 length equals 13 residues. Germline V gene data show CDR1 as SGHRS and CDR2 as YFSETQ. Details on this clone: The antigen is unknown.

This TCR derives from a man aged 65-85 years with urothelial cancer. Material: PBMCs, obtained around atezolizumab (anti-PD-L1) treatment. The chain carries TRBV5-1 and TRBJ2-5; the match to TRBD2 covers 7 bases. The J call is in doubt because the DNA end fits TRBJ2-7 better. Here the CDR3 DNA reads TGCGCCAGCAGCTTGCCAGGGAGGGACGAGCAGTACTTC. As protein: CASSLPGRDEQYF.